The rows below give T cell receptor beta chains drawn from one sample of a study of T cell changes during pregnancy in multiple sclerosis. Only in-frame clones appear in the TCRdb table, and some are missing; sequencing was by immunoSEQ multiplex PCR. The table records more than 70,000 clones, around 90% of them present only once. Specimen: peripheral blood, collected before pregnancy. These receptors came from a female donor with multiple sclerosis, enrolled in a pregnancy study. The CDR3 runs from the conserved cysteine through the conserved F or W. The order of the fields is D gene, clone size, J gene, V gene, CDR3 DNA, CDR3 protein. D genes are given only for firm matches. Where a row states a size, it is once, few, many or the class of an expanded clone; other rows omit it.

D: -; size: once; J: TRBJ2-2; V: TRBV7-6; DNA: TGTGCCAGCAGCTTAGCGACGGGGAGAGGGTCGGGGGAGCTGTTTTTT; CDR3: CASSLATGRGSGELFF
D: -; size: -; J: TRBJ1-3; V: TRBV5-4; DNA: TGTGCCAGCAGCTTGGGGACAGCAGGAAACACCATATATTTT; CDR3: CASSLGTAGNTIYF
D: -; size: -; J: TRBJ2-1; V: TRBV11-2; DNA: TGTGCCAGCAGCTTAGGCGAACAGGTGGGGTCCTTGAATGAGCAGTTCTTC; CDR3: CASSLGEQVGSLNEQFF
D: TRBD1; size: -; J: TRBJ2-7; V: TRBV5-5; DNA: TGTGCCAGCAGCTCGAACCTACAGGGGGCCTTCTCCTACGAGCAGTACTTC; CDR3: CASSSNLQGAFSYEQYF
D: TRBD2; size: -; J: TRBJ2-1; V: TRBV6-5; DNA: TGTGCCAGCAGACTCCGCGGGGGGGGCTACAATGAGCAGTTCTTC; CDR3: CASRLRGGGYNEQFF
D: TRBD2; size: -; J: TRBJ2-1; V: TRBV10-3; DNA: TGTGCCATCAGCGAGCGAGCGGGAGGGGATGAGCAGTTCTTC; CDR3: CAISERAGGDEQFF
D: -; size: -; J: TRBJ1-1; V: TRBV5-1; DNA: TGCGCCAGCAGCTTGGTCAGGGGCCGGGACATGAACACTGAAGCTTTCTTT; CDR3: CASSLVRGRDMNTEAFF
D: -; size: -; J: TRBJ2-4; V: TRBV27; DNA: TGTGCCAGCAGTTTAATGGGGGCGGGGGACATTCAGTACTTC; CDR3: CASSLMGAGDIQYF
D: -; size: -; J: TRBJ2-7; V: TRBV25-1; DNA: TGTGCCAGTTGGGACAGCCCGGGGGGGGAGCAGTACTTC; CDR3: CASWDSPGGEQYF
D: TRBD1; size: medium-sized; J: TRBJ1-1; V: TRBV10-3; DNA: TGTGCCACCGGACAGGGATTGGTTACTGAAGCTTTCTTT; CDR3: CATGQGLVTEAFF
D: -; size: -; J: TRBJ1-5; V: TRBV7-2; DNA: TGTGCCAGCAGCTTAGATAGAGGCCGCAATCAGCCCCAGCATTTT; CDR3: CASSLDRGRNQPQHF
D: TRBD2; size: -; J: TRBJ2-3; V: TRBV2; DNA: TGTGCCAGCAGTGAGACGTGGACTAGCGGGACTAGCACAGATACGCAGTATTTT; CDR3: CASSETWTSGTSTDTQYF
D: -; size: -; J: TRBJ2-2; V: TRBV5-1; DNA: TGCGCCAGCAGCTTCCAGGGAGGCACGAACACCGGGGAGCTGTTTTTT; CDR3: CASSFQGGTNTGELFF
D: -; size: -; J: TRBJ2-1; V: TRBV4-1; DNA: TGCGCCAGCAGACGTTTAGGGGGAGGGCCGTGGAATGAGCAGTTCTTC; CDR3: CASRRLGGGPWNEQFF
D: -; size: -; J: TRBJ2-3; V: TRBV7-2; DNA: TGTGCCAGCAGCTTAGTCGGGGGGCAGACAGATACGCAGTATTTT; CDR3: CASSLVGGQTDTQYF
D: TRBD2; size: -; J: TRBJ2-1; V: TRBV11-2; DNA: TGTGCCAGCAGTCAACATTTAGCGGGAGTAGAGCAGTTCTTC; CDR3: CASSQHLAGVEQFF
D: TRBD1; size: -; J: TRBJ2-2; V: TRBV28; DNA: TGTGCCAGCAGCTGGGACCGGGACAGGGAATATTGGATCACCGGGGAGCTGTTTTTT; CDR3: CASSWDRDREYWITGELFF
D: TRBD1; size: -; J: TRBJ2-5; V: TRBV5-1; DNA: TGCGCCAGCAGCCCGGGACAGTACCAAGAGACCCAGTACTTC; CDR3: CASSPGQYQETQYF
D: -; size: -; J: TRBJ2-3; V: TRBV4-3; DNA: TGCGCCAGCAGCCAAGATCTTCGCTTCGGAGATACGCAGTATTTT; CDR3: CASSQDLRFGDTQYF
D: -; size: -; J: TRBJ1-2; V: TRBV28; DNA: TGTGCCAGCAGCCCCGGGACAACTAACTATGGCTACACCTTC; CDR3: CASSPGTTNYGYTF
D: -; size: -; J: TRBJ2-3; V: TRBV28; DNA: TGTGCCAGCAGGGAGACAGTTCCAGATACGCAGTATTTT; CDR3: CASRETVPDTQYF
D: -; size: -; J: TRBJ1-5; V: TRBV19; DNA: TGTGCCAGTAGTATACAACAGGCGGGGAGAGGACAGCCCCAGCATTTT; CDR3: CASSIQQAGRGQPQHF
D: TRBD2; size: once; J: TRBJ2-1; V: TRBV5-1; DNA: TGCGCCAGCAGCTTGGGCGGGGGTTCCTACAATGAGCAGTTCTTC; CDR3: CASSLGGGSYNEQFF
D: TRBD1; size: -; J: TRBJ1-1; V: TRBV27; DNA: TGTGCCAGCAGCGTTCACAGGGGATCGAGCACTGAAGCTTTCTTT; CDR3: CASSVHRGSSTEAFF
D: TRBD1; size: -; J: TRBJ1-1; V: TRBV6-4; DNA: TGTGCCAGCAGGGGTAACAGGGGTCGAGCTTTCTTT; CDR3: CASRGNRGRAFF
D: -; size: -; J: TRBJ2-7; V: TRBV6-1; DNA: TGTGCCAGTAGTGAATTTCCCAAGATAGCCGGACTGTACGAGCAGTACTTC; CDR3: CASSEFPKIAGLYEQYF
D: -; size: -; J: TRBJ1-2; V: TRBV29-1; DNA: TGCAGCGTTGAAGAGGCGGGCTATGGCTACACCTTC; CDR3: CSVEEAGYGYTF
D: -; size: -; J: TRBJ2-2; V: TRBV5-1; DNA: TGCGCCAGCAGCTTGGCCAGGGGGGAAGGGGCCGACACCGGGGAGCTGTTTTTT; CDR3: CASSLARGEGADTGELFF
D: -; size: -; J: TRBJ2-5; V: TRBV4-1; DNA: TGCGCCAGCAGCCTGACATTTGTAGGGGCGGGGGAGACCCAGTACTTC; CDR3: CASSLTFVGAGETQYF
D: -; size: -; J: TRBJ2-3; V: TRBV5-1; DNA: TGCGCCAGCAGCTTGGGGGCGGGTCGGACAGATACGCAGTATTTT; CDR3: CASSLGAGRTDTQYF
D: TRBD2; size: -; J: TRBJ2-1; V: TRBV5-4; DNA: TGTGCCAGCAGCTTGGGCGGGGGCTCCTACAATGAGCAGTTCTTC; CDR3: CASSLGGGSYNEQFF
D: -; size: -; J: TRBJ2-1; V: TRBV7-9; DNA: TGTGCCAGCAGCTTAGCAGGGGTCTCCTACAATGAGCAGTTCTTC; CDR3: CASSLAGVSYNEQFF
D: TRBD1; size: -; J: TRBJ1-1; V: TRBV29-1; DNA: TGCAGCGCTCATACAGGGGACGACCTTGAAGCTTTCTTT; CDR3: CSAHTGDDLEAFF
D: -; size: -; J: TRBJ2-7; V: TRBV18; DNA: TGTGCCAGCTCACCACGGCTTGGCAAGATGGGGACGGGACAAATCTCCTACGAGCAGTACTTC; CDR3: CASSPRLGKMGTGQISYEQYF
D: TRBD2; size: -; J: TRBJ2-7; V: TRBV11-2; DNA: TGTGCCAGCAGCCCTAGCGGGGGGGCCGGGTACGAGCAGTACTTC; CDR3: CASSPSGGAGYEQYF
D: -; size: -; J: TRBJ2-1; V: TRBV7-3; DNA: TGTGCCAGCAGCGCAGGGCCTAACAATGAGCAGTTCTTC; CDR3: CASSAGPNNEQFF
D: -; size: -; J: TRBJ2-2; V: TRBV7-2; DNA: TGTGCCAGCAGTCCGACAGGGAACACCGGGGAGCTGTTTTTT; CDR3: CASSPTGNTGELFF
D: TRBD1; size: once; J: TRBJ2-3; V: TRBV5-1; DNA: TGCGCCAGCAGCTTCGACAGGGGCGATACGCAGTATTTT; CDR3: CASSFDRGDTQYF